A selection of T cell receptor beta chains follows, all from one sample in a study of response to subunit inactivated influenza vaccine. TCRdb passed the RT-PCR reads through MiXCR, listing each CDR3 protein once. The repertoire holds about 180,000 distinct CDR3 sequences, with around 9.2% as singletons. The specimen comprised non-naive T cells sorted from PBMCs, sampled on the day of vaccination. The receptors shown here come from a man over 45 who received an inactivated influenza vaccine. CDR3s include the opening cysteine and the closing phenylalanine or tryptophan. A D gene is named only where the DNA matches it firmly. Only some rows state a clone size, as once, few, many or a class for expanded clones.

TRBV20-1	.	TRBD1	TRBJ2-7	CSARDVMGQGWYEQYF	TGCAGTGCTAGAGATGTAATGGGACAGGGGTGGTACGAGCAGTACTTC
TRBV28	many	.	TRBJ2-5	CASGEDSQETQYF	TGTGCCAGCGGGGAGGACTCGCAAGAGACCCAGTACTTC
TRBV11-2	few	TRBD1	TRBJ2-7	CASSLGTGEPYEQYF	TGTGCCAGCAGCTTAGGGACAGGGGAACCCTACGAGCAGTACTTC
TRBV28	many	TRBD1	TRBJ1-2	CASSETGQGIYGYTF	TGTGCCAGCAGTGAGACCGGACAGGGGATCTATGGCTACACCTTC
TRBV7-8	many	TRBD2	TRBJ2-2	CASSLGSSGRTGELFF	TGTGCCAGCAGCTTAGGGAGTAGCGGGAGAACCGGGGAGCTGTTTTTT
TRBV7-9	.	TRBD2	TRBJ2-7	CASAGRLGEAEQYF	TGTGCCAGCGCCGGGAGGTTGGGAGAAGCCGAGCAGTACTTC
TRBV5-1	many	.	TRBJ1-4	CASSQDTTNEKLFF	TGCGCCAGCAGCCAGGACACAACTAATGAAAAACTGTTTTTT
TRBV20-1	few	TRBD2	TRBJ2-3	CSARPGLTSDTQYF	TGCAGTGCTAGACCGGGACTAACATCAGATACGCAGTATTTT
TRBV7-9	.	.	TRBJ1-4	CASSPVGATNEKLFF	TGTGCCAGCAGCCCCGTCGGAGCAACTAATGAAAAACTGTTTTTT
TRBV9	few	.	TRBJ2-1	CASSASQGWGSYNEQFF	TGTGCCAGCAGCGCAAGCCAGGGCTGGGGGTCCTACAATGAGCAGTTCTTC
TRBV7-6	many	.	TRBJ2-5	CASSLISRDLKTQYF	TGTGCCAGCAGCTTAATTAGCCGGGACCTGAAGACCCAGTACTTC
TRBV20-1	few	.	TRBJ2-5	CSVRRGRETQYF	TGCAGTGTCCGGCGAGGGCGAGAGACCCAGTACTTC
TRBV6-1	.	.	TRBJ2-4	CASRDTVAKNIQYF	TGTGCCAGCAGGGATACAGTAGCCAAAAACATTCAGTACTTC
TRBV4-1	few	.	TRBJ2-7	CASSQERVFYEQYF	TGCGCCAGCAGCCAAGAGAGGGTTTTCTACGAGCAGTACTTC
TRBV12-3/TRBV12-4	few	.	TRBJ1-1	CASSLNNPLTEAFF	TGTGCCAGCAGTTTAAATAATCCCCTAACTGAAGCTTTCTTT
TRBV11-2	.	.	TRBJ2-7	CASSKRDGSYEQYF	TGTGCCAGCAGCAAAAGGGACGGGAGCTACGAGCAGTACTTC
TRBV4-3	many	.	TRBJ1-5	CASSQVAFGSQPQHF	TGCGCCAGCAGCCAAGTCGCGTTTGGGTCTCAGCCCCAGCATTTT
TRBV12-3/TRBV12-4	few	.	TRBJ2-3	CASSFRPTITDTQYF	TGTGCCAGCAGTTTTAGGCCGACGATCACAGATACGCAGTATTTT
TRBV4-1	many	.	TRBJ2-7	CASSHPMAGDEQYF	TGCGCCAGCAGCCACCCAATGGCAGGAGACGAGCAGTACTTC
TRBV7-9	.	.	TRBJ2-5	CASQDFQETQYF	TGTGCCAGCCAGGACTTTCAAGAGACCCAGTACTTC
TRBV20-1	few	.	TRBJ2-7	CSAALLGGAYEQYF	TGCAGTGCCGCCCTACTTGGCGGCGCCTACGAGCAGTACTTC
TRBV12-3/TRBV12-4	many	.	TRBJ2-7	CASSLVGRGKGEQYF	TGTGCCAGCAGTTTAGTCGGTCGGGGGAAGGGCGAGCAGTACTTC
TRBV20-1	.	TRBD2	TRBJ2-2	CSAWTSGPRAAGELFF	TGCAGTGCTTGGACTAGCGGCCCAAGGGCGGCCGGGGAGCTGTTTTTT
TRBV5-8	few	.	TRBJ2-3	CASSLGGGGWDTQYF	TGTGCCAGCAGCTTGGGGGGCGGCGGATGGGATACGCAGTATTTT
TRBV7-8	few	.	TRBJ2-3	CASSRTEDTQYF	TGTGCCAGCAGCCGGACCGAGGATACGCAGTATTTT
TRBV4-3	few	TRBD2	TRBJ2-1	CASSQDPASGRASSYNEQFF	TGCGCCAGCAGCCAAGATCCGGCTAGCGGGAGGGCTAGCTCCTACAATGAGCAGTTCTTC
TRBV12-3/TRBV12-4	many	.	TRBJ1-5	CASSLVPEANQPQHF	TGTGCCAGCAGTTTAGTTCCAGAGGCCAATCAGCCCCAGCATTTT
TRBV7-9	many	.	TRBJ1-2	CASSPSGGLPNYGYTF	TGTGCCAGCAGCCCATCCGGGGGCCTACCAAACTATGGCTACACCTTC
TRBV20-1	.	TRBD2	TRBJ2-4	CSASRGDIAKNIQYF	TGCAGTGCTAGTCGGGGGGATATAGCCAAAAACATTCAGTACTTC
TRBV12-3/TRBV12-4	.	.	TRBJ1-5	CASSGASNQPQHF	TGTGCCAGCAGTGGGGCCTCAAATCAGCCCCAGCATTTT
TRBV6-2/TRBV6-3	few	.	TRBJ1-2	CASRLQSGYGYTF	TGTGCCAGCAGATTACAGTCCGGGTATGGCTACACCTTC
TRBV11-2	many	.	TRBJ2-3	CASSLGQGTDTQYF	TGTGCCAGCAGCTTGGGTCAGGGCACAGATACGCAGTATTTT
TRBV5-6	.	TRBD1	TRBJ2-4	CASSLLSGQGSNF	TGTGCCAGCAGCTTGCTCTCGGGACAGGGGAGTAACTTC
TRBV15	.	.	TRBJ1-1	CATSVGDLTAFF	TGTGCCACCAGTGTAGGGGACCTCACAGCTTTCTTT
TRBV28	.	.	TRBJ2-7	CASSFPRQGRYEQYF	TGTGCCAGCAGTTTCCCCCGCCAGGGTAGATACGAGCAGTACTTC
TRBV4-2	few	.	TRBJ1-1	CASSQENGAEAFF	TGTGCCAGCAGCCAAGAGAACGGGGCTGAAGCTTTCTTT
TRBV3-1	few	.	TRBJ2-7	CASSQDPSYEQYF	TGTGCCAGCAGCCAAGATCCTAGCTACGAGCAGTACTTC